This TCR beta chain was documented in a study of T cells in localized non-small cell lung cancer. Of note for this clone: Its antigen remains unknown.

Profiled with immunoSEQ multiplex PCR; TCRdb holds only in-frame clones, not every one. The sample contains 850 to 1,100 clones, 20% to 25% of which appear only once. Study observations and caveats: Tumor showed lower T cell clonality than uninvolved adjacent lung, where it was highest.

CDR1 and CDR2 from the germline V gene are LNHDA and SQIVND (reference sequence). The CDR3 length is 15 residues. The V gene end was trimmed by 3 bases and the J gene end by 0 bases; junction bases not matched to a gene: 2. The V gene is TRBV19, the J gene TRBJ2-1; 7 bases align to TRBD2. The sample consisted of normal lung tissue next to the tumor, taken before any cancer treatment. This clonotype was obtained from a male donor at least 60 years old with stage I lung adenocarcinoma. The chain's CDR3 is CASSMGGSSYNEQFF. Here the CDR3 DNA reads TGTGCCAGTAGTATGGGGGGGAGCTCCTACAATGAGCAGTTCTTC.